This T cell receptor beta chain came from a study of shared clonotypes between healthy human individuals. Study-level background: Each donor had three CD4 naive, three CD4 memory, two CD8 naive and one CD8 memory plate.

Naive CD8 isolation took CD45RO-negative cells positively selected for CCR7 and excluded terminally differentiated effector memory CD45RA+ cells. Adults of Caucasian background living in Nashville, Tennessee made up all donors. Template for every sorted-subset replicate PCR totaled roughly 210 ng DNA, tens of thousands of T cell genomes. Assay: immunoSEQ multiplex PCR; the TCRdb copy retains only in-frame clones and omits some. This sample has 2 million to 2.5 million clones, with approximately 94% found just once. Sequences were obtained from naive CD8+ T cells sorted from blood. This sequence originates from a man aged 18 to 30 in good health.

The CDR3 nucleotides read TGTGCCAGCGGGTCAAGGTTAAGCACCAACGTCCTGACTTTC. The encoded protein is CASGSRLSTNVLTF. The chain joins TRBV27 to TRBJ2-6; no reliable D call. Germline CDR1 reads MNHEY; CDR2 reads SMNVEV (reference sequence). The CDR3 consists of 14 residues. Trimming removed 8 bases at V and 8 bases at J, with 16 bases between.